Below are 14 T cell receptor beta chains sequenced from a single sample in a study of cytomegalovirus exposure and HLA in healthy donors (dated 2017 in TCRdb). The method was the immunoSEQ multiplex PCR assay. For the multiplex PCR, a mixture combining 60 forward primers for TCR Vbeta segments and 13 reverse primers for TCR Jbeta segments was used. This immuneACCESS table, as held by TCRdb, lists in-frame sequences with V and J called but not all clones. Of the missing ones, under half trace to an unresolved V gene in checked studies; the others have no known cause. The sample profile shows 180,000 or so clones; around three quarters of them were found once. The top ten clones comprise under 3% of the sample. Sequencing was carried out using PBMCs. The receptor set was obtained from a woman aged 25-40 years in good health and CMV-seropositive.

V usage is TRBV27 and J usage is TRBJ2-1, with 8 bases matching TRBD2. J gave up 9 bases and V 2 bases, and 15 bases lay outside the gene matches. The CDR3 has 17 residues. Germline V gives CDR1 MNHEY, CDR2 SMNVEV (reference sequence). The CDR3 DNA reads TGTGCCAGCAGTTTAACCTTGGGACTAGGCCGCCGGGGTGAGCAGTTCTTC. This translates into CASSLTLGLGRRGEQFF.

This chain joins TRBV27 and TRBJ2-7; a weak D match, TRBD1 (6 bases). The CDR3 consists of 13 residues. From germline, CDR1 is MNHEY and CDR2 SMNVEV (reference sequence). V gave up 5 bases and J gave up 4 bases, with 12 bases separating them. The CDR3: CASSRTESYEQYF. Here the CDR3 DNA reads TGTGCCAGCAGTCGGACAGAGAGTTACGAGCAGTACTTC.

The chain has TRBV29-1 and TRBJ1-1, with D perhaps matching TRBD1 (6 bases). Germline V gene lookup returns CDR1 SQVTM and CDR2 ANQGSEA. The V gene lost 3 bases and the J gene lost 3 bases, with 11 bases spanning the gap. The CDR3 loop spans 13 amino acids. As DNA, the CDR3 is TGCAGCGTTGACTTGGCAGGGGACACTGAAGCTTTCTTT. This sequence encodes CSVDLAGDTEAFF.

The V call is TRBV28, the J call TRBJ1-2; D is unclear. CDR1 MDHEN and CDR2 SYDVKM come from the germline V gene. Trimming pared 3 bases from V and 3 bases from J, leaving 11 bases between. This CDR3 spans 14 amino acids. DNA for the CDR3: TGTGCCAGCAGTTTGCTCGCGAGAGACTATGGCTACACCTTC. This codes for CASSLLARDYGYTF.

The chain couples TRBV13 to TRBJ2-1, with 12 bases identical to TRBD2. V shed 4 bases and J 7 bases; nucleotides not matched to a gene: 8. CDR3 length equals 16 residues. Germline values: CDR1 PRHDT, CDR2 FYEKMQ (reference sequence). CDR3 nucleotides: TGTGCCAGCAGCTCCAGACTAGCGGGGGAAAGGAATGAGCAGTTCTTC. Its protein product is CASSSRLAGERNEQFF.

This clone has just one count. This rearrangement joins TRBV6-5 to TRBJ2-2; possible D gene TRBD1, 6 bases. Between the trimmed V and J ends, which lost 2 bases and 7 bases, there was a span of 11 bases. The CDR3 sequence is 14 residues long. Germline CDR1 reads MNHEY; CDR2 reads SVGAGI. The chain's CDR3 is CASSYQGRSGELFF. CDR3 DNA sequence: TGTGCCAGCAGTTACCAGGGGCGGAGCGGGGAGCTGTTTTTT.

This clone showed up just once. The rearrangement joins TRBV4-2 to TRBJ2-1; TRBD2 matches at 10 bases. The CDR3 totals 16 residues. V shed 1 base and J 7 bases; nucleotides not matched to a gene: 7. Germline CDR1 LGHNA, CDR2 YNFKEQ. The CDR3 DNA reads TGTGCCAGCAGCCAAGCGAGCGGGGGGGCAAGTAATGAGCAGTTCTTC. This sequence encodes CASSQASGGASNEQFF.

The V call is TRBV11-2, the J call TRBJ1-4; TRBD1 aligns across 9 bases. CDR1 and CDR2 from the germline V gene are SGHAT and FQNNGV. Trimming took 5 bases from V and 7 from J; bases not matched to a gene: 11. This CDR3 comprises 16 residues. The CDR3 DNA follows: TGTGCCAGCAGCCACACAGGGGGCGCTGGGATTGAAAAACTGTTTTTT. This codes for CASSHTGGAGIEKLFF.

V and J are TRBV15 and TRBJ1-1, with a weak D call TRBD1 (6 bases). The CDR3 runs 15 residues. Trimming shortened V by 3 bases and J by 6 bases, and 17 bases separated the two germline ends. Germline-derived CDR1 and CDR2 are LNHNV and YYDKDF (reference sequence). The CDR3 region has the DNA TGTGCCACCAGCAGTTGGGTGGGGGCGGTCGCTGAAGCTTTCTTT. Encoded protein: CATSSWVGAVAEAFF.

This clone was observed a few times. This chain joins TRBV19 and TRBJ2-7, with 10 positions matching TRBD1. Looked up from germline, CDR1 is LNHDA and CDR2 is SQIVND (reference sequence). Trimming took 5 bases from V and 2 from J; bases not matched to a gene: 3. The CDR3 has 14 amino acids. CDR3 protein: CASSSTGGPYEQYF. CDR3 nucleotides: TGTGCCAGTAGTTCGACAGGGGGCCCCTACGAGCAGTACTTC.

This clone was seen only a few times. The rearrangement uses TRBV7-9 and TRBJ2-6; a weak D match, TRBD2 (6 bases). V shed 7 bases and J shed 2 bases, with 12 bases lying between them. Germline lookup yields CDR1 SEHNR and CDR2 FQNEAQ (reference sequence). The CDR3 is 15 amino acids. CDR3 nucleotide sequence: TGTGCCAGCAAGCCATGGGGGGCTGGGGCCAACGTCCTGACTTTC. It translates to CASKPWGAGANVLTF.

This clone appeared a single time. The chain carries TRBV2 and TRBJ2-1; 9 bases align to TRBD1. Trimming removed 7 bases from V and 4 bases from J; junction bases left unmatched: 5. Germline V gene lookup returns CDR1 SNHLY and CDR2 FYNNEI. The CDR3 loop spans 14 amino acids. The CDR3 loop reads CASIYRGLYNEQFF. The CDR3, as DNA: TGTGCCAGCATCTACAGGGGGCTATACAATGAGCAGTTCTTC.

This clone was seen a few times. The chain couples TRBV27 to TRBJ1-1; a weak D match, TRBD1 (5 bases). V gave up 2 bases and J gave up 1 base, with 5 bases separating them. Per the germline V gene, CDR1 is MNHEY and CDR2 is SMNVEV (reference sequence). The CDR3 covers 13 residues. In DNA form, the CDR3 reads TGTGCCAGCAGTTTACAGGGGAACACTGAAGCTTTCTTT. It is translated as CASSLQGNTEAFF.

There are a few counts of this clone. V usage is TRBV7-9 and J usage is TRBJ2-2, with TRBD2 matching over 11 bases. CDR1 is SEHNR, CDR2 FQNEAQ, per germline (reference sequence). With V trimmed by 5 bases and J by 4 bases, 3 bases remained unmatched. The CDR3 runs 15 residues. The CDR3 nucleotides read TGTGCCAGCAGCCCTGGGACTAGCGGCACCGGGGAGCTGTTTTTT. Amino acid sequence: CASSPGTSGTGELFF. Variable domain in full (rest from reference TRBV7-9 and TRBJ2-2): DTGVSQNPRHKITKRGQNVTFRCDPISEHNRLYWYRQTLGQGPEFLTYFQNEAQLEKSRLLSDRFSAERPKGSFSTLEIQRTEQGDSAMYLCASSPGTSGTGELFFGEGSRLTVL.